The entry that follows covers one T cell receptor beta chain sequence. No antigen is known for it. The data derive from a study of cytomegalovirus exposure and HLA in healthy donors. Study-level background: There were 90 million to 130 million unique TCR beta sequences, drawn from 200 million or so T cells, in an earlier analysis.

Trimming stripped 0 bases from V and 0 bases from J, with 5 bases between. CDR1 is WNHNN and CDR2 is SYGVQD in the germline V gene (reference sequence). CDR3 length: 14 amino acids. Study observations and caveats: There were 150 to 200 TCR beta chains listed as cytomegalovirus-associated. Within the data, a cluster of highly shared sequence variants was likely a sequencing artifact. TCR beta V- and J-gene trimming, according to a later analysis, was linked to a missense DCLRE1C variant.

PCR involved 60 Vbeta and 13 Jbeta primers. Profiling relied on immunoSEQ multiplex PCR, and the TCRdb table lists in-frame clones only, not all of them. The sample records about 160,000 clones, about 81% being singletons. The J gene is TRBJ1-1, the V gene TRBV10-1; D is unresolved. The source of this sequence is a girl under 18 in good health and CMV-seropositive. Sequencing was performed on PBMCs. The CDR3 protein is CASSESAVNTEAFF. CDR3 nucleotides: TGCGCCAGCAGTGAGTCGGCGGTGAACACTGAAGCTTTCTTT.